Below, 21 T cell receptor beta chains from the same sample are listed, as sequenced in a study of blood T cell repertoires in COVID-19. The repertoire was sequenced with immunoSEQ multiplex PCR; TCRdb's copy has only in-frame clones and lacks some. The table shows approximately 290,000 clones, with 75% to 90% occurring only once. Sequencing was done on a sample of peripheral blood. The source of these receptors is a woman aged 55 to 70 with acute or convalescent COVID-19.

This clone was seen a handful of times. This chain links TRBV30 with TRBJ1-5, with TRBD1 matching 9 bases. J lost 5 bases, V lost 5 bases, and 4 bases had no gene match. Per the germline V gene, CDR1 is GTSNPN and CDR2 is SVGIG (reference sequence). The CDR3 runs 13 residues. CDR3 DNA: TGTGCCTGGGGGACAGGGCGAGATCAGCCCCAGCATTTT. It is translated as CAWGTGRDQPQHF.

The CDR3 loop reads CASSASPGTGKYEQYF. The CDR3 bases are TGTGCCAGCAGTGCCTCTCCCGGGACAGGGAAATACGAGCAGTACTTC. This chain joins TRBV25-1 and TRBJ2-7, with 9 bases that match TRBD1. The CDR3 totals 16 residues. Per the germline V gene, CDR1 is MGHDK and CDR2 is SYGVNS. After removal of 4 bases from V and 4 bases from J, the junction contained 11 bases not matched to a gene.

The chain couples TRBV24-1 to TRBJ1-5, with 8 bases lining up with TRBD1. The CDR3 consists of 17 residues. V shed 4 bases, J shed 6 bases, and the junction held 13 bases outside the gene matches. Germline-derived CDR1 and CDR2 are KGHDR and SFDVKD. CDR3 sequence: CATSDLDTGGESQPQHF. The CDR3 DNA sequence: TGTGCCACCAGTGACTTGGACACAGGGGGAGAGAGTCAGCCCCAGCATTTT.

The chain has TRBV28 and TRBJ2-2; TRBD1 might be the D (7 bases). CDR1 and CDR2 (germline): MDHEN, SYDVKM. V was clipped by 5 bases and J by 3 bases, with 13 bases between them. This CDR3 region has 15 residues. CDR3 loop: CASSGTAGYTGELFF. The CDR3 DNA is TGTGCCAGCAGTGGGACAGCGGGCTACACCGGGGAGCTGTTTTTT. The entire variable domain, with the rest obtained from reference TRBV28 and TRBJ2-2, is as follows: DVKVTQSSRYLVKRTGEKVFLECVQDMDHENMFWYRQDPGLGLRLIYFSYDVKMKEKGDIPEGYSVSREKKERFSLILESASTNQTSMYLCASSGTAGYTGELFFGEGSRLTVL.

This chain uses TRBV6-5 with TRBJ1-6, with D perhaps TRBD1 (5 bases). The V gene's germline CDR1 is MNHEY and CDR2 SVGAGI. With 4 bases removed from V and 14 bases from J, the gap between germline ends came to 15 bases. This CDR3 spans 13 amino acids. The CDR3 DNA reads TGTGCCAGCAGTTGGCAGGAGGGGTCCACCCTCCACTTT. Protein product: CASSWQEGSTLHF.

This CDR3 is CASSYGYTF. The CDR3 bases are TGTGCCAGCTCGTATGGCTACACCTTC. This chain connects TRBV7-3 to TRBJ1-2; D remains ambiguous. CDR3 size: 9 residues. The V gene lost 8 bases and the J gene lost 5 bases, with 3 bases spanning the gap. From germline, CDR1 is SGHTA and CDR2 FQGTGA.

This clone was found once. J is TRBJ2-5 and V is TRBV6-1; TRBD2 matches 9 bases. The CDR3 contains 15 residues. Trimming cost V 1 base and J 5 bases; bases outside gene matches: 5. Germline CDR1 reads MNHNS; CDR2 reads SASEGT. The CDR3 nucleotides are TGTGCCAGCAGTGAAGGGCTAGCGGGGATGGAGACCCAGTACTTC. Translation: CASSEGLAGMETQYF.

The chain couples TRBV7-3 to TRBJ2-2; tentatively, D is TRBD2 (6 bases). Trimming cost V 5 bases and J 5 bases, with 12 bases left between them. Germline V lookup: CDR1 SGHTA, CDR2 FQGTGA. This CDR3 is built from 14 residues. The chain's CDR3 is CASSGTGTTGELFF. The CDR3 DNA sequence: TGTGCCAGCAGCGGGACTGGAACGACCGGGGAGCTGTTTTTT.

The V and J genes are TRBV27 and TRBJ2-7; D is perhaps TRBD2 (6 bases). V lost 10 bases, J lost 1 base, and 14 bases lay in between. The length of the CDR3 is 13 residues. Germline CDR1 is MNHEY and CDR2 is SMNVEV (reference sequence). The CDR3, as DNA: TGTGCCAACAGCCTCGGGAGTTCCTACGAGCAGTACTTC. Its translation is CANSLGSSYEQYF.

The chain couples TRBV6-4 to TRBJ2-1; D call uncertain. V lost 4 bases, J lost 4 bases, and 5 bases lay in between. Germline values: CDR1 MRHNA, CDR2 SNTAGT. The CDR3 sequence is 12 residues long. The CDR3: CASSAGYNEQFF. DNA of the CDR3: TGTGCCAGCAGTGCAGGATACAATGAGCAGTTCTTC.

This chain links TRBV19 with TRBJ2-1, with 10 bases fitting TRBD2. The germline V gene has CDR1 LNHDA and CDR2 SQIVND (reference sequence). V lost 3 bases to trimming and J lost 14 bases; unmatched junction nucleotides: 10. This CDR3 spans 14 amino acids. This CDR3 reads CASSIKASGSGKFF. The CDR3 DNA follows: TGTGCCAGTAGTATCAAGGCTAGCGGGAGTGGAAAGTTCTTC.

The genes are TRBV24-1 and TRBJ2-5; possible D gene TRBD2, 6 bases. From germline, CDR1 is KGHDR and CDR2 SFDVKD. This CDR3 has 16 residues. V dropped 2 bases and J dropped 4 bases, with 16 bases sitting between them. The CDR3 loop reads CATSDSTWAGRETQYF. The CDR3 DNA reads as TGTGCCACCAGTGATTCAACTTGGGCGGGACGAGAGACCCAGTACTTC.

The chain is built from TRBV5-4 and TRBJ2-2, with 8 bases lining up with TRBD1. Trimming cost V 1 base and J 5 bases; bases outside gene matches: 7. The CDR3 is 16 amino acids. Germline CDR1 SGHNT, CDR2 YYREEE (reference sequence). The CDR3 DNA is TGTGCCAGCAGCTTGATAGGCAGGGGGCTTACCGGGGAGCTGTTTTTT. This gives the protein CASSLIGRGLTGELFF.

V gene TRBV7-9 combines with J gene TRBJ1-4; TRBD1 is a possible D gene (5 bases). V was pared by 4 bases and J by 3 bases, with 9 bases between. In germline, CDR1 is SEHNR, CDR2 FQNEAQ (reference sequence). The CDR3 contains 14 residues. In nucleotides, the CDR3 is TGTGCCAGCAGCTCTCCGGGGGCTAATGAAAAACTGTTTTTT. This translates into CASSSPGANEKLFF.

J is TRBJ1-6 and V is TRBV6-2 or TRBV6-3, with 9 bases identical to TRBD1. Per germline, CDR1 MNHEY and CDR2 SVGEGT. V was pared by 1 base and J by 9 bases, with 10 bases of the junction left unmatched. CDR3 size: 17 residues. The CDR3 here is CASSYFAGGTGSSPLHF. In nucleotides, the CDR3 is TGTGCCAGCAGTTACTTCGCAGGTGGGACAGGGTCTTCACCCCTCCACTTT.

V gene TRBV6-2 or TRBV6-3 combines with J gene TRBJ2-1; D might be TRBD2 (6 bases). Germline values: CDR1 MNHEY, CDR2 SVGEGT. The CDR3 totals 11 residues. Trimming took off 2 bases at V and 15 bases at J, with 11 bases between the two ends. The CDR3, as DNA: TGTGCCAGCAGTTACCAGACTAGTTTGTTCTTC. Translated, it gives CASSYQTSLFF.

V is TRBV14 and J is TRBJ2-7, with D possibly TRBD2 on 5 matching bases. This CDR3 is 14 amino acids long. Germline V gene lookup returns CDR1 SGHDN and CDR2 FVKESK. The ends were cut back, 1 base at V and 6 bases at J, with 13 bases in the middle. The DNA of the CDR3 is TGTGCCAGCAGCCAAGGGGGTAGAGGGCGCGAGCAGTACTTC. Its protein product is CASSQGGRGREQYF.

This sequence joins TRBV28 and TRBJ2-3; tentatively, D is TRBD2 (5 bases). With 6 bases removed from V and 2 bases from J, the gap between germline ends came to 18 bases. This CDR3 region has 16 residues. Per the germline V gene, CDR1 is MDHEN and CDR2 is SYDVKM. The CDR3 here is CASSYPKGAPTDTQYF. DNA for the CDR3: TGTGCCAGCAGCTACCCTAAGGGAGCGCCCACAGATACGCAGTATTTT.

This clone was recorded a few times. The chain recombines TRBV9 with TRBJ2-1, with 7 bases lining up with TRBD2. J gave up 7 bases and V 3 bases, and 10 bases lay outside the gene matches. There are 15 residues in the CDR3. Germline V gene lookup returns CDR1 SGDLS and CDR2 YYNGEE. The DNA for the CDR3 is TGTGCCAGCAGCGCCTTAGCGGGTCTTTGGAATGAGCAGTTCTTC. It encodes CASSALAGLWNEQFF.

This chain connects TRBV10-3 to TRBJ2-7; 8 bases line up with TRBD1. From germline, CDR1 is ENHRY and CDR2 SYGVKD. The V gene end was trimmed by 6 bases and the J gene end by 1 base; junction bases not matched to a gene: 5. The CDR3 has 14 residues. The CDR3 coding sequence is TGTGCCATCAGCGCCGGGACAGGATCCTACGAGCAGTACTTC. Amino acid sequence: CAISAGTGSYEQYF.

This clone has a count of ten or more. The sample has other DNA sequences that encode this CDR3 too. As DNA, the CDR3 is TGTGCCAGCAGCCCTGGCCAGAATTCACCCCTCCACTTT. Residues: CASSPGQNSPLHF. The chain employs TRBV12-3 or TRBV12-4 and TRBJ1-6, with D unclear. V was shortened by 6 bases and J by 7 bases, with 10 bases between the two germline ends. The CDR3 extends over 13 amino acids.